This passage covers 2 T cell receptor beta chains from one sample sequenced in a study of shared clonotypes between healthy human individuals. Only in-frame clones appear in the TCRdb table, and some are missing; sequencing was by immunoSEQ multiplex PCR. The sample lists approximately 980,000 clones; roughly 72% were seen once. The sequenced sample consisted of memory CD4+ T cells sorted from blood. The sample's subset: CD45RA-negative fraction. The source is a man between 18 and 35 years old in good health.

The chain joins TRBV6-5 to TRBJ1-3, with unresolved D. Trimming shortened V by 5 bases and J by 1 base, and 12 bases separated the two germline ends. The CDR3 totals 15 residues. CDR1 is MNHEY, CDR2 SVGAGI, per germline. CDR3 loop: CASSTVGRSGNTIYF. The CDR3 nucleotides read TGTGCCAGCAGTACCGTGGGCCGATCTGGAAACACCATATATTTT.

V is TRBV10-3 and J is TRBJ2-5; D call uncertain. This CDR3 contains 12 residues. CDR1 is ENHRY and CDR2 is SYGVKD in the germline V gene. V shed 10 bases and J shed 5 bases, with 14 bases lying between them. DNA of the CDR3: TGTGCCAGCGGAATTTTAGGGGAGACCCAGTACTTC. Protein product: CASGILGETQYF.